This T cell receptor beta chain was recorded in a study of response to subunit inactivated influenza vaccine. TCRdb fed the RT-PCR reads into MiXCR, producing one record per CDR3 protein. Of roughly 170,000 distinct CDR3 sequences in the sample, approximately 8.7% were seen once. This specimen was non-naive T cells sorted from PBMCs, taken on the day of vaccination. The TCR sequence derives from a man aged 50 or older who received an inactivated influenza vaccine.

CDR3 DNA: TGTGCCAGCAGCTTCTACAGGGAGGGTACTGAAGCTTTCTTT. Translated, it gives CASSFYREGTEAFF. The chain joins TRBV7-9 to TRBJ1-1; maybe TRBD1 (6 bases). The CDR3 length is 14 residues. Germline values: CDR1 SEHNR, CDR2 FQNEAQ (reference sequence). V was cut by 3 bases and J by 5 bases, with 13 bases left in between.